Presented here are 20 T cell receptor beta chains from one specimen sequenced in a study of blood T cells in healthy people across ages. A sample-barcoded 5' primer and a J-beta primer mix were used in a second PCR of about 6 to 12 cycles. TCRdb used MiXCR to reprocess the 5' RACE reads, holding one entry per CDR3 protein. Of about 1,500,000 distinct CDR3 sequences listed, about 40% are singletons. The specimen was blood. Every receptor here comes from a woman aged 18-35 years in good health.

For this clonotype: Compared with germline, one end of the junction differs, possibly owing to a read error. The genes are TRBV20-1 and TRBJ2-1, with 11 bases identical to TRBD2. Germline CDR1 is DFQATT and CDR2 is SNEGSKA (reference sequence). The CDR3 spans 14 residues. The CDR3 sequence is CGALGLAVYNEQFF. CDR3 nucleotide sequence: TGCGGTGCCTTGGGACTAGCGGTATACAATGAGCAGTTCTTC.

This rearrangement joins TRBV11-2 to TRBJ2-4, with 8 bases matching TRBD2. The CDR3 extends over 16 amino acids. The germline gives CDR1 SGHAT, CDR2 FQNNGV. J gave up 13 bases and V 3 bases, and 17 bases lay outside the gene matches. CDR3 protein: CASSLDVAGPDNEQYF. The CDR3, as DNA: TGTGCCAGCAGCTTGGACGTAGCGGGACCAGACAATGAGCAGTACTTC.

This clonotype was seen only a few times. V usage is TRBV4-2 and J usage is TRBJ2-4; D may correspond to TRBD1 or TRBD2 (6 bases each). Germline CDR1 is LGHNA and CDR2 is YNFKEQ. CDR3 length equals 13 residues. Trimming took off 3 bases at V and 6 bases at J, with 9 bases between the two ends. The CDR3 spells CASSHGGGNIQYF. The CDR3 coding sequence is TGTGCCAGCAGCCACGGGGGCGGAAACATTCAGTACTTC.

CDR3 bases: TGTGCCAGCAGGCTTCCCGGGGACAGGGGTCTGAGGAACACTGAAGCTTTCTTT. Translation gives CASRLPGDRGLRNTEAFF. The chain carries TRBV11-1 and TRBJ1-1, with 10 nucleotides matching TRBD1. This CDR3 comprises 18 residues. The germline V gene has CDR1 SGHAT and CDR2 FQDESV (reference sequence). Trimming at V came to 6 bases and at J to 1 base, leaving 14 bases not matched to a gene.

The rearrangement links TRBV20-1 to TRBJ2-1, with D tentatively TRBD1 or TRBD2 (7 bases each). The J call may not be correct, given that the DNA end is closer to TRBJ2-7. The CDR3 is 16 amino acids. Germline values: CDR1 DFQATT, CDR2 SNEGSKA (reference sequence). The CDR3 spells CSARDQRQGLYNEQYF. The CDR3 nucleotides are TGCAGTGCTAGAGATCAGAGACAGGGACTATACAATGAGCAGTACTTC.

V and J are TRBV7-8 and TRBJ2-7; D is perhaps TRBD2 (6 bases). V was trimmed by 5 bases and J by 2 bases, leaving 22 bases between them. In germline, CDR1 is SGHVS, CDR2 FQNEAQ. This CDR3 comprises 17 residues. In DNA, the CDR3 is TGTGCCAGCAGCCCAGGAAGAGCCGGGACTCATACCTACGAGCAGTACTTC. Translation: CASSPGRAGTHTYEQYF.

The gene calls are TRBV7-9 and TRBJ2-7, with 11 bases fitting TRBD2. This CDR3 is 16 amino acids long. V shed 5 bases, J shed 4 bases, and the junction held 10 bases outside the gene matches. Per germline, CDR1 SEHNR and CDR2 FQNEAQ (reference sequence). CDR3 region: CASSQRTSGLDYEQYF. The CDR3 nucleotides read TGTGCCAGCAGCCAAAGGACTAGCGGGCTAGATTACGAGCAGTACTTC.

The rearrangement joins TRBV6-4 to TRBJ1-2; tentatively, D is TRBD1 (5 bases). CDR3 length equals 14 residues. Trimming removed 8 bases at V and 8 bases at J, with 21 bases between. Germline-derived CDR1 and CDR2 are MRHNA and SNTAGT. Here the CDR3 DNA reads TGTGCCAGCCTAGGCGGGGTTCAGGAGGGGGGCTACACCTTC. Translated, it gives CASLGGVQEGGYTF.

CDR3 in DNA: TGCAGCGTTCCCTCGGAGCGGGAGCGCTCCTACAATGAGCAGTACTTC. It yields the protein CSVPSERERSYNEQYF. The chain employs TRBV29-1 and TRBJ2-1; 8 bases fit TRBD2. The J call may not be correct, given that the DNA end is closer to TRBJ2-7. Germline V gene data show CDR1 as SQVTM and CDR2 as ANQGSEA. The CDR3 length is 16 residues.

This clonotype showed up just a few times. This chain links TRBV7-9 with TRBJ2-3; D tentatively reads TRBD1 or TRBD2 (5 bases each). The CDR3 contains 16 residues. Germline V CDR1 and CDR2: SEHNR, FQNEAQ (reference sequence). Trimming shortened V by 1 base and J by 7 bases, and 18 bases separated the two germline ends. The CDR3 sequence: CASSLDSGHGRNTQYF. The CDR3 DNA reads TGTGCCAGCAGCTTAGACTCGGGGCATGGGAGAAATACGCAGTATTTT.

The V call is TRBV28, the J call TRBJ1-1; weak D call: TRBD1 (6 bases). Germline V gives CDR1 MDHEN, CDR2 SYDVKM. The ends were cut back, 2 bases at V and 4 bases at J, with 14 bases in the middle. The CDR3 is made up of 15 amino acids. In nucleotides, the CDR3 is TGTGCCAGCAGTTTAGCCAGGGGCGGCGGCACTGAAGCTTTCTTT. Protein: CASSLARGGGTEAFF.

V usage is TRBV7-3 and J usage is TRBJ2-7, with D perhaps TRBD1 (6 bases). The J call may be in error: the DNA end matches TRBJ2-4 better. The CDR3 spans 13 residues. Germline V gene data show CDR1 as SGHTA and CDR2 as FQGTGA. The CDR3 sequence: CASSIGQRNIQYF. The DNA for the CDR3 is TGTGCCAGCAGCATAGGACAGAGAAACATTCAGTACTTC.

This clonotype was seen only a few times. V and J are TRBV6-6 and TRBJ2-7, with TRBD1 matching over 9 bases. CDR1 and CDR2 (germline): MNHNY, SVGAGI (reference sequence). This CDR3 has 11 residues. Trimming cost V 8 bases and J 6 bases; bases outside gene matches: 2. The CDR3 coding sequence is TGTGCCAGCGACAGGGGGAGCGAGCAGTACTTC. Translated: CASDRGSEQYF.

V gene TRBV2 combines with J gene TRBJ2-7, with D tentatively TRBD1 or TRBD2 (6 bases each). The CDR3 runs 15 residues. Germline V gene sequence: CDR1 SNHLY, CDR2 FYNNEI. Trimming stripped 7 bases from V and 0 bases from J, with 16 bases between. Here the CDR3 DNA reads TGTGCCAGCACCGAAGGGGGGTACACCTCCTACGAGCAGTACTTC. This codes for CASTEGGYTSYEQYF. Full variable domain (rest looked up from reference TRBV2 and TRBJ2-7): EPEVTQTPSHQVTQMGQEVILRCVPISNHLYFYWYRQILGQKVEFLVSFYNNEISEKSEIFDDQFSVERPDGSNFTLKIRSTKLEDSAMYFCASTEGGYTSYEQYFGPGTRLTVT.

The genes are TRBV4-1 and TRBJ2-5; D remains ambiguous. The DNA end favors TRBJ2-7, so the J call may be wrong. Germline values: CDR1 MGHRA, CDR2 YSYEKL. The CDR3 has 14 amino acids. The CDR3 here is CASSQDTVPAEQYF. For the CDR3, the DNA is TGCGCCAGCAGCCAAGACACTGTTCCCGCCGAGCAGTACTTC.

Concerning this clonotype: An end of the junction differs from the germline gene, which may be a read error. This sequence joins TRBV25-1 and TRBJ1-2; D is ambiguous. Per the germline V gene, CDR1 is MGHDK and CDR2 is SYGVNS. The CDR3 has 12 amino acids. Written as DNA, the CDR3 is TGTGCCGGCAGTGAAGTAGGTACCGGCTACACCTTC. Its protein product is CAGSEVGTGYTF.

The chain recombines TRBV20-1 with TRBJ2-7, with D tentatively TRBD1 or TRBD2 (6 bases each). The CDR3 extends over 11 amino acids. Germline CDR1 is DFQATT and CDR2 is SNEGSKA (reference sequence). Trimming took off 4 bases at V and 6 bases at J, with 10 bases between the two ends. The CDR3 region is CSANGGGEQYF. In DNA form, the CDR3 reads TGCAGTGCTAATGGAGGGGGCGAGCAGTACTTC.

This clonotype was detected ten times or more. V and J are TRBV7-8 and TRBJ2-3, with 9 bases aligning to TRBD1. Germline CDR1 SGHVS, CDR2 FQNEAQ. Unmatched junction bases numbered 1, after V lost 2 bases and J lost 1 base. The CDR3 is 15 residues long. For the CDR3, the DNA is TGTGCCAGCAGCTTACGGACAGGGGGCACAGATACGCAGTATTTT. It is translated as CASSLRTGGTDTQYF.

The table lists this clonotype with a few counts. V and J are TRBV9 and TRBJ2-5, with 9 bases fitting TRBD1. Germline CDR1 is SGDLS and CDR2 is YYNGEE. Trimming took 4 bases from V and 1 from J; bases not matched to a gene: 14. This CDR3 is 18 amino acids long. CDR3 nucleotides: TGTGCCAGCAGCCCTAACCCGGGACAGGGTAGATTCCAAGAGACCCAGTACTTC. It is translated as CASSPNPGQGRFQETQYF. The whole variable domain, filled in from reference TRBV9 and TRBJ2-5, reads DSGVTQTPKHLITATGQRVTLRCSPRSGDLSVYWYQQSLDQGLQFLIQYYNGEERAKGNILERFSAQQFPDLHSELNLSSLELGDSALYFCASSPNPGQGRFQETQYFGPGTRLLVL.

V and J are TRBV5-1 and TRBJ1-1; 7 nucleotides align to TRBD1. V lost 5 bases to trimming and J lost 6 bases; unmatched junction nucleotides: 10. CDR1 and CDR2 from the germline V gene are SGHRS and YFSETQ. The CDR3 totals 14 residues. The CDR3 DNA follows: TGCGCCAGCAGTATGGGGCAGGGGGGCGCTGAAGCTTTCTTT. Protein: CASSMGQGGAEAFF. Full variable domain (outside the CDR3, taken from reference TRBV5-1 and TRBJ1-1): KAGVTQTPRYLIKTRGQQVTLSCSPISGHRSVSWYQQTPGQGLQFLFEYFSETQRNKGNFPGRFSGRQFSNSRSEMNVSTLELGDSALYLCASSMGQGGAEAFFGQGTRLTVV.